This entry is about one T cell receptor beta chain. This CDR3 is 14 amino acids long. The V gene end was trimmed by 2 bases and the J gene end by 7 bases; junction bases not matched to a gene: 5. CDR1 MNHEY and CDR2 SMNVEV come from the germline V gene (reference sequence). As handled by the study authors: Amplifying reference gene primers gave estimates of nucleated cell counts. Assay used: immunoSEQ multiplex PCR; TCRdb lists only in-frame clones, some missing. From that table come the V and J calls and clone size; the DNA was used to work out D and trimming. The table has around 370,000 clones, around 87% seen once; the top ten hold roughly 6.8%. These data originate in a study of blood T cell repertoires in COVID-19. About the study: PBMCs, B-cell-depleted T cells, or T cells provided the cDNA or gDNA that made up the material.

The J gene is TRBJ1-5, the V gene TRBV27, with 7 bases identical to TRBD1. Source material: peripheral blood. This TCR derives from a man aged 18 to 35 with active or convalescent COVID-19. The CDR3 spells CASSLRTGHQPQHF. CDR3 sequence (DNA): TGTGCCAGCAGTTTACGGACAGGTCACCAGCCCCAGCATTTT.